The 25 T cell receptor beta chains presented below share a single source sample, sequenced in a study of T cell changes during pregnancy in multiple sclerosis. Data came from immunoSEQ multiplex PCR; TCRdb stores just in-frame clones and leaves some out. Altogether tens of thousands of clones are present, 90% to 95% being singletons, with the ten largest covering 3% to 4.5%. This specimen was CD8+ T cells from peripheral blood mononuclear cells, taken in the second trimester of pregnancy. The receptors here all came from a female donor with multiple sclerosis, enrolled in a pregnancy study.

The chain links TRBV7-6 to TRBJ1-2; D call uncertain. The CDR3 consists of 13 residues. V was trimmed by 6 bases and J by 4 bases, leaving 12 bases between them. Germline CDR1 reads SGHVS; CDR2 reads FNYEAQ. The CDR3 DNA reads TGTGCCAGCAGACCAGAGGGAGGCTATGGCTACACCTTC. Its translation is CASRPEGGYGYTF.

This chain uses TRBV7-9 with TRBJ2-2, with D tentatively TRBD1 (5 bases). The CDR3 runs to 14 residues. Per the germline V gene, CDR1 is SEHNR and CDR2 is FQNEAQ (reference sequence). Trimming took off 2 bases at V and 8 bases at J, with 12 bases between the two ends. CDR3 protein: CASSLPARTGELFF. In nucleotides, the CDR3 is TGTGCCAGCAGCTTACCCGCCCGGACAGGGGAGCTGTTTTTT. The full variable domain, completed using reference TRBV7-9 and TRBJ2-2, is DTGVSQNPRHKITKRGQNVTFRCDPISEHNRLYWYRQTLGQGPEFLTYFQNEAQLEKSRLLSDRFSAERPKGSFSTLEIQRTEQGDSAMYLCASSLPARTGELFFGEGSRLTVL.

The chain recombines TRBV29-1 with TRBJ2-5; a possible D gene is TRBD1 (6 bases). V lost 2 bases, J lost 4 bases, and 11 bases lay in between. The CDR3 covers 13 residues. Per the germline V gene, CDR1 is SQVTM and CDR2 is ANQGSEA. CDR3 bases: TGCAGCGTTGAATTTGTAGGGGGAGAGACCCAGTACTTC. Protein product: CSVEFVGGETQYF.

The V call is TRBV7-8, the J call TRBJ2-2; TRBD2 aligns across 8 bases. Germline CDR1 is SGHVS and CDR2 is FQNEAQ. CDR3 length equals 15 residues. Germline trimming cut 1 base from V and 4 bases from J; bases unmatched to any gene: 2. CDR3 amino acids: CASSLEAGGTGELFF. The CDR3 DNA is TGTGCCAGCAGCTTAGAGGCGGGAGGCACCGGGGAGCTGTTTTTT.

This chain joins TRBV7-8 and TRBJ2-2; 7 nucleotides agree with TRBD1. V lost 1 base to trimming and J lost 2 bases; unmatched junction nucleotides: 7. This CDR3 has 17 residues. The germline CDR1 and CDR2 sequences are SGHVS and FQNEAQ. In DNA, the CDR3 is TGTGCCAGCAGCTTAGAAGGACAGGTCTACAACACCGGGGAGCTGTTTTTT. Amino acids: CASSLEGQVYNTGELFF.

V is TRBV4-1 and J is TRBJ1-6; D gene uncertain. CDR1 is MGHRA and CDR2 is YSYEKL in the germline V gene. V dropped 4 bases and J dropped 9 bases, with 16 bases sitting between them. The CDR3 runs to 15 residues. The DNA of the CDR3 is TGCGCCAGCAGCCCTGCCGGGTCCCTAATTTCACCCCTCCACTTT. This translates into CASSPAGSLISPLHF.

The chain is built from TRBV18 and TRBJ2-7; 7 nucleotides agree with TRBD1. The CDR3 covers 16 residues. Trimming cost V 2 bases and J 3 bases; bases outside gene matches: 10. Germline lookup yields CDR1 KGHSH and CDR2 LQKENI. The CDR3: CASSPWGTALGYEQYF. The CDR3 DNA reads as TGTGCCAGCTCACCATGGGGGACAGCACTGGGCTACGAGCAGTACTTC.

The J gene is TRBJ1-4, the V gene TRBV9; TRBD1 matches 7 bases. The CDR3 totals 19 residues. Germline V CDR1 and CDR2: SGDLS, YYNGEE. V dropped 4 bases and J dropped 7; count of bases not matched to a gene: 22. CDR3 protein: CASSTPEESKTGPGEKLFF. The DNA of the CDR3 is TGTGCCAGCAGCACCCCCGAAGAATCGAAGACAGGGCCGGGTGAAAAACTGTTTTTT.

The chain combines TRBV2 with TRBJ1-3, with unresolved D. CDR1 and CDR2 from the germline V gene are SNHLY and FYNNEI. This CDR3 region has 16 residues. V was clipped by 3 bases and J by 2 bases, with 14 bases between them. The CDR3 here is CASSDTELKAGNTIYF. The CDR3 region has the DNA TGTGCCAGCAGTGATACAGAATTGAAGGCTGGAAACACCATATATTTT.

This chain joins TRBV28 and TRBJ2-7; 7 bases agree with TRBD2. The CDR3 spans 15 residues. Trimming cost V 2 bases and J 2 bases; bases outside gene matches: 6. Germline CDR1 and CDR2: MDHEN and SYDVKM. The CDR3 loop reads CASSLGLGRAYEQYF. CDR3 nucleotide sequence: TGTGCCAGCAGTTTAGGACTAGGCCGAGCCTACGAGCAGTACTTC.

V usage is TRBV4-3 and J usage is TRBJ2-7; 8 positions agree with TRBD1. J gave up 2 bases and V 5 bases, and 2 bases lay outside the gene matches. Germline CDR1 reads LGHNA; CDR2 reads YSLEER. CDR3 length: 13 residues. The CDR3 region has the DNA TGCGCCAGCAGCTCGGACAGGGCCTACGAGCAGTACTTC. It translates to CASSSDRAYEQYF.

V gene TRBV21-1 combines with J gene TRBJ1-2. TRBV21-1 is shown as a pseudogene. The length of the CDR3 is 12 residues. CDR3 amino acids: CASSPEGGGYTF. In nucleotides, the CDR3 is TGTGCCAGCAGCCCCGAGGGGGGGGGCTACACCTTC.

The rearrangement uses TRBV19 and TRBJ2-3; 16 nucleotides match TRBD2. Unmatched junction bases numbered 8, after V lost 3 bases and J lost 5 bases. CDR3 length equals 18 residues. CDR1 is LNHDA, CDR2 SQIVND, per germline (reference sequence). The CDR3 protein is CASSIGSGLAGGRDTQYF. As DNA, the CDR3 is TGTGCCAGTAGTATCGGGTCGGGACTAGCGGGGGGGCGAGATACGCAGTATTTT. The variable domain in full, completed from reference TRBV19 and TRBJ2-3, reads DGGITQSPKYLFRKEGQNVTLSCEQNLNHDAMYWYRQDPGQGLRLIYYSQIVNDFQKGDIAEGYSVSREKKESFPLTVTSAQKNPTAFYLCASSIGSGLAGGRDTQYFGPGTRLTVL.

This clone showed up just once. The V call is TRBV6-6, the J call TRBJ1-2; TRBD1 matches 8 bases. The CDR3 is 16 amino acids. Germline V gives CDR1 MNHNY, CDR2 SVGAGI (reference sequence). V gave up 2 bases and J gave up 2 bases; unmatched junction bases: 7. The DNA of the CDR3 is TGTGCCAGCAGTTACCTCGGACAGGGTGGAAACTATGGCTACACCTTC. Encoded protein: CASSYLGQGGNYGYTF.

The chain has TRBV9 and TRBJ2-1; 13 bases line up with TRBD2. Per the germline V gene, CDR1 is SGDLS and CDR2 is YYNGEE. J was trimmed by 0 bases and V by 4 bases; bases with no gene match: 4. The CDR3 has 17 residues. The CDR3 bases are TGTGCCAGCAGCATCGGGACTAGCGGGGACTCCTACAATGAGCAGTTCTTC. Translated: CASSIGTSGDSYNEQFF.

The V call is TRBV4-2, the J call TRBJ2-7; no clear D. Between the trimmed V and J ends, which lost 4 bases and 4 bases, there was a span of 17 bases. In germline, CDR1 is LGHNA, CDR2 YNFKEQ. This CDR3 has 15 residues. CDR3 sequence reads: CASSPFTGAQYEQYF. The CDR3 DNA reads as TGTGCCAGCAGCCCCTTCACTGGAGCGCAGTACGAGCAGTACTTC.

The J gene is TRBJ1-2, the V gene TRBV5-1, with D perhaps matching TRBD1 (6 bases). V gave up 4 bases and J gave up 6 bases, with 16 bases separating them. The CDR3 spans 14 residues. CDR1 and CDR2 from the germline V gene are SGHRS and YFSETQ. CDR3 bases: TGCGCCAGCAGCAGTCAAGGGACACGAGATGGCTACACCTTC. Translation gives CASSSQGTRDGYTF.

The chain uses TRBV9 and TRBJ2-1, with 12 positions matching TRBD2. V was clipped by 5 bases and J by 6 bases; unmatched bases: 6. This CDR3 is 15 amino acids long. From germline, CDR1 is SGDLS and CDR2 YYNGEE. In DNA form, the CDR3 reads TGTGCCAGCAGTCGTCTAGCGGGGGGGCTCAATGAGCAGTTCTTC. Amino acid sequence: CASSRLAGGLNEQFF.

For this clone: Different DNA sequences within this sample yield the same CDR3. The rearrangement uses TRBV4-1 and TRBJ2-3; TRBD2 matches 9 bases. Losses at the gene ends were 1 base for V and 2 bases for J; bases not matched to a gene: 1. The CDR3 has 15 residues. Germline V gives CDR1 MGHRA, CDR2 YSYEKL. CDR3 nucleotide sequence: TGCGCCAGCAGCCAAGGACTAGCGGTCACAGATACGCAGTATTTT. This sequence encodes CASSQGLAVTDTQYF.

This chain uses TRBV19 with TRBJ1-5, with 9 bases aligning to TRBD1. V shed 7 bases, J shed 2 bases, and the junction held 6 bases outside the gene matches. CDR3 length equals 15 residues. Per germline, CDR1 LNHDA and CDR2 SQIVND (reference sequence). This chain's CDR3 is CASIPDRGGNQPQHF. CDR3 DNA sequence: TGTGCCAGTATCCCGGACAGGGGTGGCAATCAGCCCCAGCATTTT.

The V and J genes are TRBV28 and TRBJ2-7, with 7 nucleotides matching TRBD1. The ends lost 5 bases at V and 0 bases at J; junction bases unmatched: 7. The CDR3 contains 15 residues. Germline V gene lookup returns CDR1 MDHEN and CDR2 SYDVKM. The CDR3, as DNA: TGTGCCAGCAGTCTCGGAAGGGACAGCTCCTACGAGCAGTACTTC. It codes for CASSLGRDSSYEQYF.

The chain combines TRBV11-2 with TRBJ2-4; 13 bases are a match to TRBD2. V gave up 4 bases and J gave up 0 bases; unmatched junction bases: 9. The CDR3 extends over 19 amino acids. Germline CDR1 reads SGHAT; CDR2 reads FQNNGV. The CDR3 DNA reads TGTGCCAGCAGCTCCTGGACTAGCGGGGGAACGCTAGCCAAAAACATTCAGTACTTC. It yields the protein CASSSWTSGGTLAKNIQYF.

In its sample, this clone was seen a few times. The rearrangement uses TRBV14 and TRBJ1-2; weak D call: TRBD1 (5 bases). Between the trimmed V and J ends, which lost 2 bases and 6 bases, there was a span of 10 bases. Germline V gene sequence: CDR1 SGHDN, CDR2 FVKESK. CDR3 length: 13 amino acids. The CDR3 protein is CASSQLQANGYTF. In DNA, the CDR3 is TGTGCCAGCAGCCAATTACAGGCAAATGGCTACACCTTC.

V is TRBV28 and J is TRBJ2-3, with D perhaps matching TRBD1 (6 bases). The length of the CDR3 is 11 residues. Germline V gene data show CDR1 as MDHEN and CDR2 as SYDVKM. V lost 8 bases to trimming and J lost 5 bases, with 8 bases between them. The CDR3 nucleotides are TGTGCCAGCCGGGACAAAGATACGCAGTATTTT. Protein sequence: CASRDKDTQYF.

The J gene is TRBJ1-2, the V gene TRBV30; D might be TRBD1 (5 bases). Per the germline V gene, CDR1 is GTSNPN and CDR2 is SVGIG (reference sequence). This CDR3 spans 15 amino acids. V was pared by 0 bases and J by 4 bases, with 15 bases between. The CDR3: CAWSVGGGMGYGYTF. DNA of the CDR3: TGTGCCTGGAGTGTTGGGGGGGGTATGGGCTATGGCTACACCTTC.